This is a list of T cell receptor beta chains from one sample in a study of cytomegalovirus exposure and HLA in healthy donors. The repertoire was sequenced with immunoSEQ multiplex PCR; TCRdb's copy has only in-frame clones and lacks some. The data contain around 150,000 clones, approximately 79% of them singletons. Sequencing input: PBMCs. The receptors stem from a woman between 25 and 40 years old in good health and CMV-seronegative. Both conserved end residues are part of each CDR3. Fields, in order: clone size, D gene, V gene, J gene, CDR3 DNA, CDR3 protein. D genes are given only for firm matches. Some rows have no size entry. The others give once, few or many, or a class for an expanded clone.

>-|-|TRBV20-1|TRBJ1-1
TGCAGTGCTAGACCGGTGACTGAAGCTTTCTTT
CSARPVTEAFF
>-|-|TRBV6-5|TRBJ2-7
TGTGTCAGCAGTACCGACGCCGCCCAACCTACGGGGCAGTACTTC
CVSSTDAAQPTGQYF
>-|TRBD2|TRBV5-1|TRBJ2-7
TGCGCCAGCAGCTCGGGACTAGCGGGGGGAGTCTACGAGCAGTACTTC
CASSSGLAGGVYEQYF
>-|-|TRBV29-1|TRBJ2-1
TGCAGCGTTGAAGGCGGAGGATCCTACAATGAGCAGTTCTTC
CSVEGGGSYNEQFF
>-|-|TRBV11-3|TRBJ2-2
TGTGCCAGCAGCCCCTCAGGGGCCGGGGAGCTGTTTTTT
CASSPSGAGELFF
>-|-|TRBV6-1|TRBJ2-6
TGTGCCAGCGATTTACAGGCCTCTGGGGCCAACGTCCTGACTTTC
CASDLQASGANVLTF
>-|-|TRBV6-5|TRBJ1-6
TGTGCCAGCAGTTATGCAGAATTATATAATTCACCCCTCCACTTT
CASSYAELYNSPLHF
>-|TRBD1|TRBV6-5|TRBJ1-5
TGTGCCAGCAGTAACAGGGGGAATCAGCCCCAGCATTTT
CASSNRGNQPQHF
>-|-|TRBV2|TRBJ1-2
TGTGCCAGCAGTGAAATCCAGGGGACTATCTATGGCTACACCTTC
CASSEIQGTIYGYTF
>-|-|TRBV4-2|TRBJ2-2
TGTGCCAGCAGCCAAGATACCGGGACCGGGGAGCTGTTTTTT
CASSQDTGTGELFF
>-|TRBD1|TRBV6-5|TRBJ2-3
TGTGCCAGCAGTCGGGACAGGGGCACAGATACGCAGTATTTT
CASSRDRGTDTQYF
>-|-|TRBV6-5|TRBJ1-1
TGTGCCAGCAGCCCCCTCCGTATTGAAGCTTTCTTT
CASSPLRIEAFF
>-|-|TRBV6-5|TRBJ1-1
TGTGCCAGCAGTTACGGGGCAGGGGAAACTGAAGCTTTCTTT
CASSYGAGETEAFF
>-|-|TRBV7-3|TRBJ1-6
TGTGCCAGCAGCGCTGACAGTCATTCACCCCTCCACTTT
CASSADSHSPLHF
>-|TRBD2|TRBV9|TRBJ2-7
TGTGCCAGCAGCGTAGATGGGATAGCGGGGGTACTCTACGAGCAGTACTTC
CASSVDGIAGVLYEQYF
>-|TRBD2|TRBV5-1|TRBJ2-1
TGCGCCAGCAGCTTGGGACTAGCTACCAAGTCCAATGAGCAGTTCTTC
CASSLGLATKSNEQFF
>-|TRBD1|TRBV5-1|TRBJ1-1
TGCGCCAGCAGCTTCGTTGCAGGGGGCTGGGACACTGAAGCTTTCTTT
CASSFVAGGWDTEAFF
>-|-|TRBV6-1|TRBJ1-3
TGTGCCAGCAGCCAACAGGGACGCTCTGGAAACACCATATATTTT
CASSQQGRSGNTIYF
>-|TRBD2|TRBV5-1|TRBJ2-3
TGCGCCAGCAGCCTAGCGGGGGGCGGGGCGGATACGCAGTATTTT
CASSLAGGGADTQYF
>-|TRBD1|TRBV27|TRBJ1-6
TGTGCCAGCACCCTCCATACAGGGGGTAGGGACTCACCCCTCCACTTT
CASTLHTGGRDSPLHF
>-|-|TRBV11-2|TRBJ1-3
TGTGCCAGCAGCCAACAGGGATCTGGAAACACCATATATTTT
CASSQQGSGNTIYF
>once|TRBD1|TRBV6-4|TRBJ1-3
TGTGCCAGCCTTGGGACAGCAAACACCATATATTTT
CASLGTANTIYF
>-|-|TRBV5-1|TRBJ2-4
TGCGCCAGCAGCTTAGACGCCTTCGGGAACATTCAGTACTTC
CASSLDAFGNIQYF
>-|-|TRBV27|TRBJ2-1
TGTGCCAGCAGCCGCGGGGGCCCGTCCTACAATGAGCAGTTCTTC
CASSRGGPSYNEQFF
>-|-|TRBV7-2|TRBJ1-1
TGTGCCAGCAGCTTGCAGGGGCGATTGAACACTGAAGCTTTCTTT
CASSLQGRLNTEAFF
>-|-|TRBV10-3|TRBJ2-7
TGTGCCATCACCGGGGGGCAGGGGCAACACGAGCAGTACTTC
CAITGGQGQHEQYF
>-|-|TRBV29-1|TRBJ1-2
TGCAGCGTTGATATCCAACCCAGGGGCAACTATGGCTACACCTTC
CSVDIQPRGNYGYTF
>few|-|TRBV7-8|TRBJ2-3
TGTGCCAGCAGCTTAGTCGGGGGTGCAGATACGCAGTATTTT
CASSLVGGADTQYF
>-|TRBD1|TRBV5-5|TRBJ1-1
TGTGCCAGCAGCCGGGTCGGACAGGGGTTCCTGAACACTGAAGCTTTCTTT
CASSRVGQGFLNTEAFF
>-|-|TRBV6-1|TRBJ1-1
TGTGCCAGCAGTGAATGGAGGGAGACGAACACTGAAGCTTTCTTT
CASSEWRETNTEAFF
>once|-|TRBV21-1|TRBJ1-5
TGTGCCAGCAGCAAAACAGGGGGCGGAGGACAGCCCCAGCATTTT
CASSKTGGGGQPQHF
>-|TRBD1|TRBV7-3|TRBJ1-2
TGTGCCAGCAGCTTGACAGGGGTGGCAGACTATGGCTACACCTTC
CASSLTGVADYGYTF
>-|-|TRBV6-1|TRBJ1-5
TGTGCCAGCAGTGAATCCCTCTGGGCAGGGCAGGTGCATTTT
CASSESLWAGQVHF
>few|TRBD1|TRBV11-2|TRBJ1-1
TGTGCCAGCAGCGTAGGGACAGGCATGAACACTGAAGCTTTCTTT
CASSVGTGMNTEAFF
>-|TRBD1|TRBV6-5|TRBJ1-1
TGTGCCAGCAGTTCCCGGGACAGGGGTTTGAACACTGAAGCTTTCTTT
CASSSRDRGLNTEAFF
>-|-|TRBV6-5|TRBJ1-2
TGTGCCAGCAACTGGGCAGGGGCGAAATATGGCTACACCTTC
CASNWAGAKYGYTF
>-|-|TRBV18|TRBJ2-6
TGTGCCAGCTCACCCAACTCTGGGGCCAACGTCCTGACTTTC
CASSPNSGANVLTF
>-|-|TRBV5-1|TRBJ2-2
TGCGCCAGCAGCTTGGTCCAGGCCGACACCGGGGAGCTGTTTTTT
CASSLVQADTGELFF
>-|TRBD1|TRBV9|TRBJ2-5
TGTGCCAGCAGCGTAGGGACAGGGCAAGAGACCCAGTACTTC
CASSVGTGQETQYF
>-|-|TRBV4-2|TRBJ1-2
TGTGCCAGCAGCCAAGATATTAACGAGCGCTATGGCTACACCTTC
CASSQDINERYGYTF
>few|-|TRBV19|TRBJ1-4
TGTGCCAGTAGTTGGGGAGGGGAAGCTAATGAAAAACTGTTTTTT
CASSWGGEANEKLFF
>-|-|TRBV7-6|TRBJ1-2
TGTGCCAGCAGCTCGAGCGGGGCTACTAACTATGGCTACACCTTC
CASSSSGATNYGYTF
>-|-|TRBV13|TRBJ2-5
TGTGCCAGCAGCTTAGTTCGGGCGGGGTGGGGAGAGACCCAGTACTTC
CASSLVRAGWGETQYF
>-|-|TRBV6-1|TRBJ1-2
TGTGCCAGCAGTGAATTTTTCCGCGGCCCTAACTATGGCTACACCTTC
CASSEFFRGPNYGYTF
>-|-|TRBV7-8|TRBJ1-1
TGTGCCAGCAGCTTATCCGGCGGGGCAGTCGAAGCTTTCTTT
CASSLSGGAVEAFF
>-|-|TRBV28|TRBJ1-6
TGTGCCAGCAGTTTATCATCCTATAATTCACCCCTCCACTTT
CASSLSSYNSPLHF
>-|-|TRBV5-4|TRBJ2-5
TGTGCCAGCAGCTTGGCGGCAGGGGGAGGAGAGACCCAGTACTTC
CASSLAAGGGETQYF
>-|TRBD1|TRBV19|TRBJ2-5
TGTGCCAGTAGCCCGACAGGGGGGCTGGAGACCCAGTACTTC
CASSPTGGLETQYF
>-|TRBD2|TRBV2|TRBJ2-1
TGTGCCAGCAACTTACTAGCGGCCTCCTACAATGAGCAGTTCTTC
CASNLLAASYNEQFF
>once|-|TRBV5-8|TRBJ2-2
TGTGCCAGCAGCCCTGAGATGAACACCGGGGAGCTGTTTTTT
CASSPEMNTGELFF